The text below deals with one T cell receptor beta chain. Its specificity is not known. These data are taken from a study of PD-L1 blockade in urothelial cancer. About the study: The number of prior chemotherapy regimens per patient was 0 to 3. A median blood sample held 141,255 T cells and around 80,000 unique TCRs.

Sample time point: pretreatment peripheral blood. Between 1 and 8 samples, pretreatment and on-treatment, were given by each patient. Data came from immunoSEQ multiplex PCR; TCRdb stores just in-frame clones and leaves some out. The sample carries fewer than 85,000 clones, less than 90% recorded once. General study results and limits: Sub-median blood TCR clonality before treatment predicted longer survival.

The CDR3 is 15 amino acids. Trimming cost V 3 bases and J 5 bases; bases outside gene matches: 7. Germline-derived CDR1 and CDR2 are MDHEN and SYDVKM. The sequence derives from a woman in her 70s with urothelial cancer. The J gene is TRBJ1-5, the V gene TRBV28, with TRBD1 matching over 7 bases. Sequencing used PBMCs, obtained around atezolizumab (anti-PD-L1) treatment. CDR3 DNA: TGTGCCAGCAGTTTTTTGGGGACAGATTATCAGCCCCAGCATTTT. Its protein is CASSFLGTDYQPQHF.